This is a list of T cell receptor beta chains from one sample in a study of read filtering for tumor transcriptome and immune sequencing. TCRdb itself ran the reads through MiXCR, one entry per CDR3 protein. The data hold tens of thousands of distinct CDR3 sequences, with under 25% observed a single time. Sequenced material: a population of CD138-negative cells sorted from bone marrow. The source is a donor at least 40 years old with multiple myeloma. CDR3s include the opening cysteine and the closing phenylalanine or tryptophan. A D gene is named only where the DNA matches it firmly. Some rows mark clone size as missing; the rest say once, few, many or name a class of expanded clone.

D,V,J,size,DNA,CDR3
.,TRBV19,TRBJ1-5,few,TGTGCCAGTAGTATAAAGGTTAGCAATCAGCCCCAGCATTTT,CASSIKVSNQPQHF
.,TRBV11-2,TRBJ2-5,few,TGTGCCAGCAGCTCCGGCAGTTTGGAGACCCAGTACTTC,CASSSGSLETQYF
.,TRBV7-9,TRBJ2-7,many,TGTGCCAGCAGCGGAACCGGGACTCTCTCCTACGAGCAGTACTTC,CASSGTGTLSYEQYF
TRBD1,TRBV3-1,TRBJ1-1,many,TGTGCCAGCAGCCCCCGACAGGGAAGAACTGAAGCTTTCTTT,CASSPRQGRTEAFF
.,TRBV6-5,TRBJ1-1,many,TGTGCCAGCAGTTACTCGATGAGAAACTCTGAAGCTTTCTTT,CASSYSMRNSEAFF
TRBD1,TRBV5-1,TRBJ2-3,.,TGCGCCAGCAGCTTGGTGAAGGGGGCAATCGGCACAGATACGCAGTATTTT,CASSLVKGAIGTDTQYF
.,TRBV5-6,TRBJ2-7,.,TGTGCCAGCAGCTGGGTCTCCGTAAGCCTTACCGAGCAGTACTTC,CASSWVSVSLTEQYF
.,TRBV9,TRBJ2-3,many,TGTGCCAGCAGCACTTGGACGGCCAGCACAGATACGCAGTATTTT,CASSTWTASTDTQYF
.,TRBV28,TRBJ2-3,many,TGTGCCAGCAGTTTATATGGGGAAAGGAGCACAGATACGCAGTATTTT,CASSLYGERSTDTQYF
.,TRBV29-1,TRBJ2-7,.,TGCAGCGTTGAACTGGGGGGCTCGACCTACGAGCAGTACTTC,CSVELGGSTYEQYF
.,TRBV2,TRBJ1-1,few,TGTGCCAGCACCCTTAGCGGGCCGGGGGGCACTGAAGCTTTCTTT,CASTLSGPGGTEAFF
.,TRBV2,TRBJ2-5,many,TGTGCCAGCAGGGAAGGGTACGAGACCCAGTACTTC,CASREGYETQYF
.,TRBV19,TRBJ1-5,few,TGTGCCAGTAGTATAGGACGGCGGGACAATCAGCCCCAGCATTTT,CASSIGRRDNQPQHF
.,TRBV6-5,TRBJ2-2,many,TGTGCCAGCAGTGACAAATGGACCGGGGAGCTGTTTTTT,CASSDKWTGELFF
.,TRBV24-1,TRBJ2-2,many,TGTGCCACCAGTGGCGGGACGGATAACACCGGGGAGCTGTTTTTT,CATSGGTDNTGELFF
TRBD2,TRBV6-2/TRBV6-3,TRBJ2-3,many,TGTGCCAGCAGTGAGCTACCTAGCGGCGCCACCACAGATACGCAGTATTTT,CASSELPSGATTDTQYF
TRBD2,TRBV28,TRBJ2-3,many,TGTGCCAGCAGTCGGGCTAGCGGGGGCCTCCGGGAGGCAGATACGCAGTATTTT,CASSRASGGLREADTQYF
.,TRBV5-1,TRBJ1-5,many,TGCGCCAGCAGCTTGCCAGGCCCCAATCAGCCCCAGCATTTT,CASSLPGPNQPQHF
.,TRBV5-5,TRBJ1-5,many,TGTGCCAGCAGCTTGGCAAGCAATCAGCCCCAGCATTTT,CASSLASNQPQHF
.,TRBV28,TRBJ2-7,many,TGTGCCAGCAGTTTTATCGGAAGCTCCTACGAGCAGTACTTC,CASSFIGSSYEQYF
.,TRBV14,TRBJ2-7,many,TGTGCCAGCAGCCAAGATTGGCAAGGCGAGCAGTACTTC,CASSQDWQGEQYF
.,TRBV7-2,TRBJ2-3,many,TGTGCCAGCAGCTTAGATTCGGCGGGAATGGGAACAGATACGCAGTATTTT,CASSLDSAGMGTDTQYF
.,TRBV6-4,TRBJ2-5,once,TGTGCCAGCAGTGAAAACACCCAAGAGACCCAGTACTTC,CASSENTQETQYF
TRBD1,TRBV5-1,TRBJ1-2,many,TGCGCCAGCAGCTTGGCGGGACAGGGTGGTGGCTACACCTTC,CASSLAGQGGGYTF